The 16 T cell receptor beta chains below all came from one sample that was sequenced in a study of cytomegalovirus exposure and HLA in healthy donors. Use of 60 Vbeta and 13 Jbeta primers characterized the PCR. Data came from immunoSEQ multiplex PCR; TCRdb stores just in-frame clones and leaves some out. The table includes under 200,000 clones, around 78% detected once. Sequencing was performed on PBMCs. Receptors originate from a man aged 30-40 years in good health and CMV-seronegative.

The chain links TRBV28 to TRBJ2-1; 7 nucleotides align to TRBD2. Trimming at V came to 3 bases and at J to 0 bases, leaving 8 bases not matched to a gene. Germline V gene sequence: CDR1 MDHEN, CDR2 SYDVKM. This CDR3 spans 17 amino acids. DNA for the CDR3: TGTGCCAGCAGTTTGGGGGGGAGGGTCCCCTCCTACAATGAGCAGTTCTTC. Its translation is CASSLGGRVPSYNEQFF. The full variable domain, in which reference TRBV28 and TRBJ2-1 provide the parts outside the CDR3, is DVKVTQSSRYLVKRTGEKVFLECVQDMDHENMFWYRQDPGLGLRLIYFSYDVKMKEKGDIPEGYSVSREKKERFSLILESASTNQTSMYLCASSLGGRVPSYNEQFFGPGTRLTVL.

The gene calls are TRBV7-2 and TRBJ1-2, with TRBD1 identical over 7 bases. CDR1 is SGHTA, CDR2 FQGNSA, per germline. Losses at the gene ends were 5 bases for V and 2 bases for J; bases not matched to a gene: 8. CDR3 length equals 15 residues. The CDR3: CASSPYSGQNYGYTF. The CDR3, as DNA: TGTGCCAGCAGCCCTTACTCGGGACAGAACTATGGCTACACCTTC.

The chain recombines TRBV9 with TRBJ1-3; 12 bases are shared with TRBD1. CDR1 and CDR2 (germline): SGDLS, YYNGEE. Unmatched junction bases numbered 9, after V lost 3 bases and J lost 8 bases. CDR3 length: 16 residues. CDR3 amino acids: CASSGPGTGGTDTIYF. The CDR3 DNA is TGTGCCAGCAGCGGACCCGGGACAGGGGGCACAGACACCATATATTTT. Complete variable domain (other parts from reference TRBV9 and TRBJ1-3): DSGVTQTPKHLITATGQRVTLRCSPRSGDLSVYWYQQSLDQGLQFLIQYYNGEERAKGNILERFSAQQFPDLHSELNLSSLELGDSALYFCASSGPGTGGTDTIYFGEGSWLTVV.

The rearrangement links TRBV4-1 to TRBJ2-5; 8 nucleotides agree with TRBD1. Per germline, CDR1 MGHRA and CDR2 YSYEKL. CDR3 length: 17 amino acids. With V trimmed by 0 bases and J by 6 bases, 12 bases remained unmatched. CDR3 nucleotides: TGCGCCAGCAGCCAAGATTGGGCGACAGGGGTTATGAAGACCCAGTACTTC. It codes for CASSQDWATGVMKTQYF.

The chain joins TRBV5-6 to TRBJ2-7, with 12 bases lining up with TRBD2. The CDR3 has 13 residues. V shed 4 bases and J 13 bases; nucleotides not matched to a gene: 9. From germline, CDR1 is SGHDT and CDR2 YYEEEE. The CDR3 DNA is TGTGCCAGCAGCCGCGCTAGCGGGGGGGCCCGCTACTTC. Amino acid sequence: CASSRASGGARYF.

V usage is TRBV27 and J usage is TRBJ1-2, with TRBD1 matching 9 bases. Trimming cost V 5 bases and J 14 bases; bases outside gene matches: 12. Germline lookup yields CDR1 MNHEY and CDR2 SMNVEV (reference sequence). This CDR3 is 13 amino acids long. The CDR3 protein is CASSRGQGLLKTF. CDR3 DNA: TGTGCCAGCAGTAGGGGACAGGGCCTACTTAAGACCTTC.

The rearrangement links TRBV5-4 to TRBJ1-2; a possible D gene is TRBD1 (5 bases). From germline, CDR1 is SGHNT and CDR2 YYREEE (reference sequence). With 10 bases removed from V and 2 bases from J, the gap between germline ends came to 21 bases. CDR3 length equals 15 residues. As DNA, the CDR3 is TGTGCCTATACTTATGGGATGGACAAGAACTATGGCTACACCTTC. Translated, it gives CAYTYGMDKNYGYTF.

The genes are TRBV2 and TRBJ2-7; 9 bases are a match to TRBD2. There are 14 residues in the CDR3. Germline CDR1 is SNHLY and CDR2 is FYNNEI. The J segment lost 4 bases and the V segment lost 6 bases, leaving 7 bases of the junction unmatched. CDR3 sequence reads: CASRGAGGIYEQYF. The DNA for the CDR3 is TGTGCCAGCAGGGGAGCGGGAGGTATTTACGAGCAGTACTTC.

This chain uses TRBV2 with TRBJ1-2, with TRBD1 matching 7 bases. Trimming took 6 bases from V and 3 from J; bases not matched to a gene: 4. The CDR3 is 13 residues long. CDR1 is SNHLY, CDR2 FYNNEI, per germline. The CDR3 DNA reads TGTGCCAGCAGAATCGACAGGGACTATGGCTACACCTTC. This sequence encodes CASRIDRDYGYTF.

V and J are TRBV7-3 and TRBJ2-1, with 10 nucleotides matching TRBD1. With V trimmed by 6 bases and J by 9 bases, 8 bases remained unmatched. Germline CDR1 reads SGHTA; CDR2 reads FQGTGA. The CDR3 extends over 14 amino acids. CDR3 sequence reads: CASSPGTGVSEQFF. The CDR3 DNA reads TGTGCCAGCAGTCCCGGGACAGGGGTGTCTGAGCAGTTCTTC.

The rearrangement links TRBV9 to TRBJ2-5; maybe TRBD2 (6 bases). The germline CDR1 and CDR2 sequences are SGDLS and YYNGEE. V gave up 0 bases and J gave up 5 bases, with 11 bases separating them. CDR3 size: 14 residues. CDR3 sequence (DNA): TGTGCCAGCAGCGTAGGGAGGGTGCAGGAGACCCAGTACTTC. Encoded protein: CASSVGRVQETQYF.

The CDR3 protein is CASSYRQGYTEAFF. The CDR3 DNA reads as TGTGCCAGCAGTTACCGACAGGGGTACACTGAAGCTTTCTTT. The V call is TRBV6-5, the J call TRBJ1-1; 8 nucleotides align to TRBD1. The CDR3 spans 14 residues. Germline CDR1 and CDR2: MNHEY and SVGAGI. The V gene end was trimmed by 2 bases and the J gene end by 3 bases; junction bases not matched to a gene: 2.

J is TRBJ2-5 and V is TRBV6-1; TRBD1 agrees at 9 bases. Per the germline V gene, CDR1 is MNHNS and CDR2 is SASEGT. CDR3 length equals 14 residues. V lost 6 bases, J lost 11 bases, and 13 bases stayed unmatched. CDR3 DNA: TGTGCCAGCAGCCGGGACAGGGACCTCGGGGAGCAGTACTTC. Its translation: CASSRDRDLGEQYF.

The chain is built from TRBV6-1 and TRBJ2-5; 7 bases match TRBD1. The V gene end was trimmed by 4 bases and the J gene end by 5 bases; junction bases not matched to a gene: 13. The V gene's germline CDR1 is MNHNS and CDR2 SASEGT. The CDR3 spans 16 residues. The CDR3 DNA reads as TGTGCCAGCAGTGGAGTCGGGACAGCCCGTGTGGAGACCCAGTACTTC. Its translation: CASSGVGTARVETQYF.

The rearrangement links TRBV19 to TRBJ2-1, with D tentatively TRBD2 (5 bases). Trimming removed 6 bases at V and 5 bases at J, with 14 bases between. CDR1 is LNHDA, CDR2 SQIVND, per germline (reference sequence). The CDR3 totals 14 residues. CDR3 region: CASSRILSDNEQFF. CDR3 bases: TGTGCCAGTAGCCGGATCCTTAGCGACAATGAGCAGTTCTTC.

The V call is TRBV6-1, the J call TRBJ1-5; TRBD1 matches 7 bases. Per the germline V gene, CDR1 is MNHNS and CDR2 is SASEGT. The trim removed 5 bases at V and 1 base at J, leaving 2 bases unmatched. CDR3 size: 14 residues. CDR3: CASSPRGSNQPQHF. The CDR3 nucleotides are TGTGCCAGCAGTCCCAGGGGGAGCAATCAGCCCCAGCATTTT.